The sequence of this T cell receptor beta chain was determined in a study of shared clonotypes between healthy human individuals. The study, taken as a whole, reports: Naive subsets tended to show greater estimated richness than memory subsets.

Germline-derived CDR1 and CDR2 are SEHNR and FQNEAQ (reference sequence). The CDR3 has 18 amino acids. Trimming shortened V by 5 bases and J by 4 bases, and 25 bases separated the two germline ends. Under the authors' procedure: Junction-only immunoSEQ sequences carried no quality scores, so filtering differed. Sequenced by immunoSEQ multiplex PCR; TCRdb stores in-frame clones only, minus some. That table supplies the V and J calls and clone size; D and trimming were determined from the DNA. The table records about 2.1 million clones, 90% to 95% of them present only once. As to this clone: No antigen is known for it.

CD8 cells regarded as naive lacked CD45RO, were positively chosen for CCR7, and omitted terminally differentiated effector memory CD45RA+ cells. The V gene is TRBV7-9, the J gene TRBJ2-3; TRBD1 is a possible D gene (5 bases). Material: naive CD8+ T cells from PBMCs. The sequence derives from a man between 18 and 29 years old in good health. Some clones in this sample may be carry-over from other donors' samples. This chain's CDR3 is CASSDSQTGPSSPDTQYF. DNA for the CDR3: TGTGCCAGCAGCGACAGCCAGACCGGGCCATCGTCGCCAGATACGCAGTATTTT.